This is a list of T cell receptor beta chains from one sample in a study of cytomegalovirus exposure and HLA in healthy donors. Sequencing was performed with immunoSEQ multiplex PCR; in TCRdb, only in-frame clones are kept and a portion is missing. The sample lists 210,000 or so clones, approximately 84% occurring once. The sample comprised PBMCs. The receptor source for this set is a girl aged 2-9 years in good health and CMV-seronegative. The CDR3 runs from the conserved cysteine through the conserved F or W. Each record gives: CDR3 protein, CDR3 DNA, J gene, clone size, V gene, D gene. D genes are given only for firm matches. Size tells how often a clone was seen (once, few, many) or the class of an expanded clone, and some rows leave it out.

CDR3: CASSQEASAYTGELFF
DNA: TGTGCCAGCAGCCAAGAGGCTAGCGCCTACACCGGGGAGCTGTTTTTT
J: TRBJ2-2
size: .
V: TRBV4-2
D: .

CDR3: CASSLYQETQYF
DNA: TGTGCCAGCAGCTTATATCAGGAGACCCAGTACTTC
J: TRBJ2-5
size: .
V: TRBV7-2
D: .

CDR3: CASSGQGPPYNEQFF
DNA: TGTGCCAGCAGTGGACAGGGGCCCCCCTACAATGAGCAGTTCTTC
J: TRBJ2-1
size: .
V: TRBV2
D: TRBD1

CDR3: CASSLPGAKNIQYF
DNA: TGTGCCAGCAGCTTACCCGGAGCCAAAAACATTCAGTACTTC
J: TRBJ2-4
size: .
V: TRBV13
D: .

CDR3: CASSRDPTGGGDGYTF
DNA: TGTGCCAGCAGCCGCGACCCGACAGGGGGCGGGGATGGCTACACCTTC
J: TRBJ1-2
size: .
V: TRBV7-2
D: TRBD1

CDR3: CAWTGTSGYNEQFF
DNA: TGTGCCTGGACCGGGACTAGCGGATACAATGAGCAGTTCTTC
J: TRBJ2-1
size: .
V: TRBV30
D: TRBD2

CDR3: CASSLGTGLVSYNEQFF
DNA: TGCGCCAGCAGCTTGGGAACAGGGTTGGTCTCCTACAATGAGCAGTTCTTC
J: TRBJ2-1
size: .
V: TRBV5-1
D: .

CDR3: CASSPLPTGDTEAFF
DNA: TGTGCCAGCAGCCCCCTCCCAACAGGGGACACTGAAGCTTTCTTT
J: TRBJ1-1
size: .
V: TRBV7-9
D: TRBD1

CDR3: CASSEGRGGFDEQFF
DNA: TGTGCCAGCAGTGAAGGGCGGGGGGGCTTCGATGAGCAGTTCTTC
J: TRBJ2-1
size: .
V: TRBV6-1
D: TRBD2

CDR3: CASRLHREGGNTEAFF
DNA: TGTGCCAGCAGACTACACAGGGAAGGGGGGAACACTGAAGCTTTCTTT
J: TRBJ1-1
size: .
V: TRBV5-6
D: .

CDR3: CASSGQGAAFGEQYF
DNA: TGCGCCAGCAGTGGACAGGGGGCAGCCTTCGGCGAGCAGTACTTC
J: TRBJ2-7
size: once
V: TRBV10-1
D: TRBD1

CDR3: CASSYTDSFRGYGYTF
DNA: TGTGCCAGCAGTTACACGGACAGTTTTCGGGGCTATGGCTACACCTTC
J: TRBJ1-2
size: .
V: TRBV2
D: .

CDR3: CSSSLGAAKSNYGYTF
DNA: TGTTCCAGCAGCTTAGGAGCCGCAAAATCTAACTATGGCTACACCTTC
J: TRBJ1-2
size: .
V: TRBV7-9
D: .

CDR3: CASSELAGGPDTQYF
DNA: TGTGCCAGCAGTGAACTAGCGGGAGGGCCAGATACGCAGTATTTT
J: TRBJ2-3
size: .
V: TRBV6-1
D: TRBD2

CDR3: CASSLGQGVYGYTF
DNA: TGCGCCAGCAGCCTCGGACAGGGAGTCTATGGCTACACCTTC
J: TRBJ1-2
size: .
V: TRBV5-1
D: TRBD1

CDR3: CASRGTSGGAGDTQYF
DNA: TGTGCCAGCAGGGGGACTAGCGGGGGGGCTGGCGATACGCAGTATTTT
J: TRBJ2-3
size: .
V: TRBV2
D: TRBD2

CDR3: CATSPTGGTYGYTF
DNA: TGTGCCACCTCCCCCACGGGGGGGACCTATGGCTACACCTTC
J: TRBJ1-2
size: .
V: TRBV19
D: .

CDR3: CASSLGAQNSPLHF
DNA: TGTGCCAGCAGCTTGGGGGCGCAGAATTCACCCCTCCACTTT
J: TRBJ1-6
size: few
V: TRBV7-3
D: .

CDR3: CASGLDLTSGDGTQYF
DNA: TGTGCTAGTGGTTTGGACCTTACTAGCGGGGATGGAACCCAGTACTTC
J: TRBJ2-5
size: .
V: TRBV12-5
D: TRBD2

CDR3: CASSSDRPYEQYF
DNA: TGCGCCAGCAGTTCGGACAGGCCCTACGAGCAGTACTTC
J: TRBJ2-7
size: .
V: TRBV5-1
D: TRBD1

CDR3: CASSNLLAVSYNEQFF
DNA: TGTGCCAGCAGTAACCTTTTAGCGGTATCCTACAATGAGCAGTTCTTC
J: TRBJ2-1
size: .
V: TRBV2
D: .

CDR3: CASRAGPDNEQFF
DNA: TGTGCCAGCAGGGCGGGACCTGACAATGAGCAGTTCTTC
J: TRBJ2-1
size: .
V: TRBV6-5
D: .

CDR3: CASSQDVGLVGTGELFF
DNA: TGCGCCAGCAGCCAAGATGTGGGACTAGTTGGCACCGGGGAGCTGTTTTTT
J: TRBJ2-2
size: .
V: TRBV4-1
D: TRBD2

CDR3: CASSYGQGEGNTIYF
DNA: TGTGCCAGCAGTTACGGACAGGGGGAGGGAAACACCATATATTTT
J: TRBJ1-3
size: few
V: TRBV13
D: TRBD1

CDR3: CASIGTSSPNEQFF
DNA: TGTGCCAGCATAGGGACTAGCAGCCCAAATGAGCAGTTCTTC
J: TRBJ2-1
size: .
V: TRBV25-1
D: TRBD2

CDR3: CASSPGTGAPNEQFF
DNA: TGTGCCAGCTCACCCGGGACAGGGGCTCCCAATGAGCAGTTCTTC
J: TRBJ2-1
size: .
V: TRBV18
D: TRBD1

CDR3: CASSAGQGGAYEQYF
DNA: TGTGCCAGCAGCGCCGGACAGGGAGGGGCCTACGAGCAGTACTTC
J: TRBJ2-7
size: .
V: TRBV7-9
D: .